The next 9 T cell receptor beta chains were all read from a single sample in a study of read filtering for tumor transcriptome and immune sequencing. The library was built from 400 ng RNA with molecular barcoded adaptors for alpha/delta and beta/gamma chains. MiXCR, applied by TCRdb to the reads, yields one record per CDR3 protein. This sample carries fewer than 45,000 distinct CDR3 sequences, about 10% of them seen once, and the ten largest clones take 30% to 40%. Sequencing input: a population of CD138-negative cells sorted from bone marrow. Receptor source: a donor at least 40 years old with multiple myeloma.

In this sample, this clonotype turned up many times. The rearrangement uses TRBV27 and TRBJ2-7; D gene uncertain. V shed 3 bases and J shed 0 bases, with 12 bases lying between them. The CDR3 runs to 15 residues. Germline V gives CDR1 MNHEY, CDR2 SMNVEV (reference sequence). The CDR3 protein is CASSLKASDSYEQYF. CDR3 coding DNA: TGTGCCAGCAGTTTGAAGGCCTCGGACTCCTACGAGCAGTACTTC.

This clonotype has a count of ten or more. The rearrangement joins TRBV6-5 to TRBJ2-1; TRBD1 aligns across 8 bases. Germline V gives CDR1 MNHEY, CDR2 SVGAGI. Germline trimming cut 7 bases from V and 1 base from J; bases unmatched to any gene: 3. This CDR3 contains 14 residues. CDR3 DNA sequence: TGTGCCAGCACCCGGACAGGGTCCTACAATGAGCAGTTCTTC. Protein sequence: CASTRTGSYNEQFF.

The sample holds many counts of this clonotype. The chain employs TRBV18 and TRBJ1-5; 7 nucleotides agree with TRBD1. The CDR3 contains 13 residues. The germline V gene has CDR1 KGHSH and CDR2 LQKENI. V lost 5 bases and J lost 4; bases outside the gene matches: 2. In DNA, the CDR3 is TGTGCCAGCTCATCGACAGGGAATCAGCCCCAGCATTTT. Translated, it gives CASSSTGNQPQHF.

This clonotype showed up many times. V is TRBV18 and J is TRBJ1-5, with 8 nucleotides matching TRBD1. The CDR3 has 14 residues. The germline CDR1 and CDR2 sequences are KGHSH and LQKENI. After removal of 2 bases from V and 6 bases from J, the junction contained 3 bases not matched to a gene. This CDR3 is CASSPIQGGQPQHF. CDR3 sequence (DNA): TGTGCCAGCTCACCAATACAGGGGGGTCAGCCCCAGCATTTT.

This clonotype has a count of ten or more. The CDR3 spells CASRTGRTQYF. CDR3 nucleotides: TGCGCCAGCAGGACAGGGAGAACCCAGTACTTC. The J gene is TRBJ2-5, the V gene TRBV5-1; 7 bases match TRBD1. Germline V gene sequence: CDR1 SGHRS, CDR2 YFSETQ. The junction had 3 bases not matched to a gene; V was cut back by 5 bases and J by 8 bases. The CDR3 consists of 11 residues. Full variable domain (remainder filled in from reference TRBV5-1 and TRBJ2-5): KAGVTQTPRYLIKTRGQQVTLSCSPISGHRSVSWYQQTPGQGLQFLFEYFSETQRNKGNFPGRFSGRQFSNSRSEMNVSTLELGDSALYLCASRTGRTQYFGPGTRLLVL.

This clonotype was found many times. This rearrangement joins TRBV6-1 to TRBJ2-6, with D perhaps TRBD1 or TRBD2 (5 bases each). Germline CDR1 and CDR2: MNHNS and SASEGT. This CDR3 has 16 residues. With 6 bases removed from V and 0 bases from J, the gap between germline ends came to 12 bases. The CDR3 DNA sequence: TGTGCCAGCAGCGGGACGGTGAACTCTGGGGCCAACGTCCTGACTTTC. Translated: CASSGTVNSGANVLTF.

In this sample, this clonotype turned up many times. This CDR3 reads CSVAQGGSYEQYF. In DNA, the CDR3 is TGCAGCGTTGCGCAGGGGGGTTCCTACGAGCAGTACTTC. The gene calls are TRBV29-1 and TRBJ2-7; D might be TRBD1 (7 bases). Trimming stripped 4 bases from V and 1 base from J, with 11 bases between. Germline assignment: CDR1 SQVTM and CDR2 ANQGSEA. This CDR3 contains 13 residues.

This clonotype was detected ten times or more. The CDR3 sequence is CSVQPIGDRGDEQFF. The CDR3 DNA follows: TGCAGCGTCCAACCTATCGGGGACAGGGGCGATGAGCAGTTCTTC. The chain uses TRBV29-1 and TRBJ2-1, with 10 positions matching TRBD1. CDR3 length: 15 amino acids. V lost 6 bases and J lost 8; bases outside the gene matches: 13. Germline V gene lookup returns CDR1 SQVTM and CDR2 ANQGSEA.

The sample holds a few counts of this clonotype. The chain recombines TRBV20-1 with TRBJ2-1; 8 bases align to TRBD2. The V and J ends lost 5 bases and 6 bases, in that order; junction bases with no gene match: 9. The germline gives CDR1 DFQATT, CDR2 SNEGSKA (reference sequence). CDR3 length: 14 residues. The CDR3 protein is CSAGGVGLANEQFF. CDR3 coding DNA: TGCAGTGCTGGAGGGGTAGGACTAGCCAATGAGCAGTTCTTC.